This T cell receptor (beta chain) was documented in a study of cytomegalovirus exposure and HLA in healthy donors. Study results and caveats: Researchers reported that a few CMV-associated chains were confirmed in vitro as CMV antigen-specific.

The germline V gene encodes CDR1 MNHEY and CDR2 SMNVEV (reference sequence). The CDR3 is 14 residues long. Trimming took 4 bases from V and 4 from J; bases not matched to a gene: 2. Assay used: immunoSEQ multiplex PCR; TCRdb lists only in-frame clones, some missing. The data contain hundreds of thousands of clones, around 86% of them singletons. To note about this clone: Its antigen is unknown. At the DNA level, this CDR3 is encoded by other sequences in the same sample as well.

This chain joins TRBV27 and TRBJ1-5; 9 nucleotides align to TRBD1. The sequencing sample was made of PBMCs. This TCR came from a woman between 18 and 29 years old in good health and CMV-seropositive. CDR3 region: CASSSGQGNQPQHF. DNA of the CDR3: TGTGCCAGCAGTTCGGGACAGGGTAATCAGCCCCAGCATTTT.